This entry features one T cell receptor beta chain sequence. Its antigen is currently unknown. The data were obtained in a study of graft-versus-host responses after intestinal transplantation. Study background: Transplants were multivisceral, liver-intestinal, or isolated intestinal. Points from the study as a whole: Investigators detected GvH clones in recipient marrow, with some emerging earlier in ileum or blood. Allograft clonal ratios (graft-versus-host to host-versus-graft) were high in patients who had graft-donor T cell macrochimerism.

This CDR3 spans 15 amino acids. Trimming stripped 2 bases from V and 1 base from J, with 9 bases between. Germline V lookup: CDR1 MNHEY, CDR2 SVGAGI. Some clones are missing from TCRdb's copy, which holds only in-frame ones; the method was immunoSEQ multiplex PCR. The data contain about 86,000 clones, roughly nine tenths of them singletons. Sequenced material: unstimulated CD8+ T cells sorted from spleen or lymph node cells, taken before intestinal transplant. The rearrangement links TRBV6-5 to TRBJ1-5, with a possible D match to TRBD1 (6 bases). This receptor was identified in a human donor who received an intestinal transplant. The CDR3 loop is CASSYRGGSNQPQHF. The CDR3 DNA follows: TGTGCCAGCAGTTACCGTGGGGGCAGCAATCAGCCCCAGCATTTT.